The source of this TCR beta chain is a study of brain T cells in children with intractable seizures. The V and J ends lost 4 bases and 3 bases respectively, with 10 bases between them. This CDR3 comprises 14 residues. Germline CDR1 reads SGHDN; CDR2 reads FVKESK. Surgery cases with the highest brain T cell transcript signatures were chosen for sequencing. The table came from immunoSEQ multiplex PCR; TCRdb's copy has only in-frame clones and leaves some out. The table lists tens of thousands of clones, about 92% of them singletons. This TCR came from a boy in the first two years of life with tuberous sclerosis and intractable seizures. The specimen was peripheral blood, collected at surgery. The chain couples TRBV14 to TRBJ2-1; D gene uncertain. CDR3 nucleotide sequence: TGTGCCAGCAGCCCCCCGCTTAGCTACAATGAGCAGTTCTTC. Translated, it gives CASSPPLSYNEQFF.